The source of this T cell receptor beta chain is a study of blood T cell repertoires in COVID-19. TCRdb's copy holds only in-frame clones and misses some; the assay was immunoSEQ multiplex PCR. The sample holds 60,000 or so clones, around 91% seen once. Between the trimmed V and J ends, which lost 1 base and 0 bases, there was a span of 4 bases. Germline CDR1 and CDR2: SGHVS and FNYEAQ. The CDR3 extends over 15 amino acids. The chain joins TRBV7-6 to TRBJ2-6, with no clear D. This TCR derives from a woman aged 55-75 years with active COVID-19. Sequencing input: peripheral blood. The CDR3 here is CASSLGASGANVLTF. CDR3 nucleotides: TGTGCCAGCAGCTTAGGGGCCTCTGGGGCCAACGTCCTGACTTTC.